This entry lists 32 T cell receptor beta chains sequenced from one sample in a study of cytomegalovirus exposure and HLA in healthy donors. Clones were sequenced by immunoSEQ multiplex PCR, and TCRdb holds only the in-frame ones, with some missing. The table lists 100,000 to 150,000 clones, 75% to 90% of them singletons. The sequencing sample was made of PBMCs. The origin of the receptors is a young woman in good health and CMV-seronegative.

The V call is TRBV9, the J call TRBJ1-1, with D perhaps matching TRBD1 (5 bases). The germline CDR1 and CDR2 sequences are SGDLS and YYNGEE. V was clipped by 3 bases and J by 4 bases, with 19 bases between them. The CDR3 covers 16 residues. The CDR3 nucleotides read TGTGCCAGCAGCGCGGGACTCCATGGTATTAGCACTGAAGCTTTCTTT. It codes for CASSAGLHGISTEAFF.

The CDR3 protein is CASSSPGTGGTEAFF. The CDR3 DNA sequence: TGTGCCAGTAGTTCCCCCGGGACGGGGGGAACTGAAGCTTTCTTT. The chain has TRBV19 and TRBJ1-1; perhaps TRBD1 as D (5 bases). The germline CDR1 and CDR2 sequences are LNHDA and SQIVND (reference sequence). The CDR3 is made up of 15 amino acids. Trimming took 5 bases from V and 5 from J, leaving 18 bases between them.

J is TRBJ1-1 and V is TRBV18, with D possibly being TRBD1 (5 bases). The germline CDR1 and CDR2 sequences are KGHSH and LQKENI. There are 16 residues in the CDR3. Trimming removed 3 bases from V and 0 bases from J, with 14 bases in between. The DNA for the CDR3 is TGTGCCAGCTCACCTGACAGTAATATTATGAACACTGAAGCTTTCTTT. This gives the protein CASSPDSNIMNTEAFF.

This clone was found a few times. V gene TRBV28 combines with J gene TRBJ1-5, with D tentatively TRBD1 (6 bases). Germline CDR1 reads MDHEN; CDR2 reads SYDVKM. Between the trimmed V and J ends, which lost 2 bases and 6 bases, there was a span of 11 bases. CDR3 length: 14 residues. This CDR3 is CASSLPQGRQPQHF. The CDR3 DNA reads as TGTGCCAGCAGTTTACCACAGGGACGTCAGCCCCAGCATTTT.

CDR3 region: CASSQERGALFSPLHF. The CDR3 DNA is TGTGCCAGCAGCCAAGAACGGGGGGCGCTTTTTTCACCCCTCCACTTT. V and J are TRBV4-2 and TRBJ1-6, with D possibly TRBD1 on 6 matching bases. Per germline, CDR1 LGHNA and CDR2 YNFKEQ. The CDR3 is 16 amino acids. V was pared by 0 bases and J by 9 bases, with 15 bases between.

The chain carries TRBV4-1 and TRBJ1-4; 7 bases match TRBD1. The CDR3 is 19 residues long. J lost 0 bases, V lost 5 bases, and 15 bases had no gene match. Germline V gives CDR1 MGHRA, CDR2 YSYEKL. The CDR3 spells CASSSPGQKRNPTNEKLFF. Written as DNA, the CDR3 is TGCGCCAGCAGCTCACCGGGACAGAAACGAAACCCAACTAATGAAAAACTGTTTTTT.

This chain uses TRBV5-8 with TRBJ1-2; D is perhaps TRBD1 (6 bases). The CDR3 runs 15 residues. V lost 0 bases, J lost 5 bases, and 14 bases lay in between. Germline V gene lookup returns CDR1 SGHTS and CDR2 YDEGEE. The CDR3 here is CASSLGTGQLYGYTF. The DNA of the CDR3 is TGTGCCAGCAGCTTGGGTACAGGGCAACTATATGGCTACACCTTC.

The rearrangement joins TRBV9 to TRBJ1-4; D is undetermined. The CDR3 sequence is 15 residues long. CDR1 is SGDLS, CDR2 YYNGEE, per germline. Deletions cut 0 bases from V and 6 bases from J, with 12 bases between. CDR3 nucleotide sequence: TGTGCCAGCAGCGTAGCCGCACGGACTGATGAAAAACTGTTTTTT. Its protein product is CASSVAARTDEKLFF.

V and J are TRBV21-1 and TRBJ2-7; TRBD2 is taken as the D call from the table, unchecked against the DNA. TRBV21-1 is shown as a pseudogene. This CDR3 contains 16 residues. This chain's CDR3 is CATTNRTSILSYEQYF. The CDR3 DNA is TGTGCCACCACCAATCGAACTAGCATCTTATCCTACGAGCAGTACTTC.

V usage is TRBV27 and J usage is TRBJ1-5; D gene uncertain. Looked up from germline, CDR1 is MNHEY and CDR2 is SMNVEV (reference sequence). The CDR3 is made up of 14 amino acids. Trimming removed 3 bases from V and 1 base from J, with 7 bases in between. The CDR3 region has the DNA TGTGCCAGCAGTTTTGCCAGAAGCAATCAGCCCCAGCATTTT. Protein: CASSFARSNQPQHF.

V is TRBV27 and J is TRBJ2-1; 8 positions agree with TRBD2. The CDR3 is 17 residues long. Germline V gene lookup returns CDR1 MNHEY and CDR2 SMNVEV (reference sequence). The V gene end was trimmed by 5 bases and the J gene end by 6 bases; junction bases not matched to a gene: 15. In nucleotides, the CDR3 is TGTGCCAGCAGTCCCACCCACCTCTCCGGGACTAGCAATGAGCAGTTCTTC. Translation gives CASSPTHLSGTSNEQFF.

The CDR3, as DNA: TGTGCCAGCAGCAACGAGCGGGGGACGTATACGCAGTATTTT. Its protein is CASSNERGTYTQYF. The chain couples TRBV25-1 to TRBJ2-3, with TRBD2 matching over 8 bases. CDR3 length: 14 residues. The V gene end was trimmed by 6 bases and the J gene end by 7 bases; junction bases not matched to a gene: 9. Germline V gives CDR1 MGHDK, CDR2 SYGVNS.

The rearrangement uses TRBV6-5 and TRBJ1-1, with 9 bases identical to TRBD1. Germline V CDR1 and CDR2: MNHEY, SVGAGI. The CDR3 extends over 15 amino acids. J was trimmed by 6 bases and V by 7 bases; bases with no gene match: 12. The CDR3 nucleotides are TGTGCCAGCACCACAGGGGGCCATTCCCAGTCTGAAGCTTTCTTT. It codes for CASTTGGHSQSEAFF.

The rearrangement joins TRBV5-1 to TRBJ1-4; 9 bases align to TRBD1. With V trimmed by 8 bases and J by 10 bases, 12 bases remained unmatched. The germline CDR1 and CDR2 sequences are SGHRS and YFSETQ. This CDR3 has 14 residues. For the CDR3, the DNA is TGCGCCAGTACGTTGCAGGACAGGGGTGGAAAACTGTTTTTT. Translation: CASTLQDRGGKLFF.

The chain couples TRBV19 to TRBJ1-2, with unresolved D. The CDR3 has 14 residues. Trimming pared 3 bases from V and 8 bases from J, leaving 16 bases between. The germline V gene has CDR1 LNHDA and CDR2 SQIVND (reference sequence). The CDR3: CASSMAQRLIGYTF. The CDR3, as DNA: TGTGCCAGTAGTATGGCGCAGCGTCTTATAGGCTACACCTTC.

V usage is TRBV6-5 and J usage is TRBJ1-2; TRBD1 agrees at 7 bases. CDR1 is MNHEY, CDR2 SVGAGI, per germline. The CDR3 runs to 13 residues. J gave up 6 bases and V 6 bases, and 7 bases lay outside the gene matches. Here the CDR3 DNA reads TGTGCCAGCAGGTCTTGGGACAGAGATGGCTACACCTTC. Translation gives CASRSWDRDGYTF.

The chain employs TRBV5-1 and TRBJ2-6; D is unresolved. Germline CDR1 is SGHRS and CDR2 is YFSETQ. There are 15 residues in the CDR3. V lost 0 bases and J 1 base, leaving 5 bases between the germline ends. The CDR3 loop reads CASSLVESGANVLTF. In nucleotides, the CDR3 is TGCGCCAGCAGCTTGGTAGAGTCTGGGGCCAACGTCCTGACTTTC.

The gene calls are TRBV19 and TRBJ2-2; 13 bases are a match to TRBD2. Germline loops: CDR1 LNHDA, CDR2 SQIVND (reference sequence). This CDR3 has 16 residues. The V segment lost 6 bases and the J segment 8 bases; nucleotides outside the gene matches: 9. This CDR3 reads CASSFGLAGAGGELFF. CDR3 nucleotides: TGTGCCAGTAGCTTCGGACTAGCGGGGGCTGGGGGGGAGCTGTTTTTT.

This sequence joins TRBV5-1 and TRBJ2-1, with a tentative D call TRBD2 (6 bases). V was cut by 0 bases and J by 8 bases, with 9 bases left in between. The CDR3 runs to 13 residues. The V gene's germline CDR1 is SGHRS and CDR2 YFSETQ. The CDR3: CASSLDRDYEQFF. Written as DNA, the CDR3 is TGCGCCAGCAGCTTGGATAGGGACTATGAGCAGTTCTTC.

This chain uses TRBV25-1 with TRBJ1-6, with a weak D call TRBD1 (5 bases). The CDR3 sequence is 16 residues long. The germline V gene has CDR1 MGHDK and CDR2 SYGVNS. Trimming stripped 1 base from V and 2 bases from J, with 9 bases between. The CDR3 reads CASSEWRGAYNSPLHF. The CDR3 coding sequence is TGTGCCAGCAGTGAATGGAGGGGCGCCTATAATTCACCCCTCCACTTT.

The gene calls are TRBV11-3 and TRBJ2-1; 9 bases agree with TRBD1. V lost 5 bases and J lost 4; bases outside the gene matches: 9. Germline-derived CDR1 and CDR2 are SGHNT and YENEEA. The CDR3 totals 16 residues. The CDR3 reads CASSPRDRGMYNEQFF. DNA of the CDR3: TGTGCCAGCAGCCCCCGAGACAGGGGGATGTACAATGAGCAGTTCTTC.

Written as DNA, the CDR3 is TGTGCCAGCAGCTTGACAGGCTCCTATGGCTACACCTTC. Translating it yields CASSLTGSYGYTF. This rearrangement joins TRBV7-9 to TRBJ1-2, with D tentatively TRBD1 (6 bases). Germline CDR1 SEHNR, CDR2 FQNEAQ (reference sequence). With 3 bases removed from V and 4 bases from J, the gap between germline ends came to 9 bases. The CDR3 is 13 amino acids.

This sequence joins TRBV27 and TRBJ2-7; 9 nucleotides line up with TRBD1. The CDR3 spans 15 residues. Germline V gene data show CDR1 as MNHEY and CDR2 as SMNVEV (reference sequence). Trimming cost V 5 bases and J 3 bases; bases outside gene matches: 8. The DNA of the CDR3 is TGTGCCAGCAGTAAAATCGGGACAGGGAACTACGAGCAGTACTTC. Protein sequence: CASSKIGTGNYEQYF.

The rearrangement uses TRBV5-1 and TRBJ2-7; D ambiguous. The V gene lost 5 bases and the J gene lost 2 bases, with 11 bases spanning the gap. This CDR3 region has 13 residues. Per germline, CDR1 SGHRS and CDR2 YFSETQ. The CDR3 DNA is TGCGCCAGCAGTGGCGGCTCTCCCTACGAGCAGTACTTC. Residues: CASSGGSPYEQYF.

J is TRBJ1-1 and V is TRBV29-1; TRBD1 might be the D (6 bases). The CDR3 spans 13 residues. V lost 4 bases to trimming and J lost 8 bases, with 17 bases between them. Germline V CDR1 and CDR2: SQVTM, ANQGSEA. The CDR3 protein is CSVVRGGGIEAFF. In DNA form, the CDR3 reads TGCAGCGTTGTCCGGGGAGGGGGGATCGAAGCTTTCTTT.

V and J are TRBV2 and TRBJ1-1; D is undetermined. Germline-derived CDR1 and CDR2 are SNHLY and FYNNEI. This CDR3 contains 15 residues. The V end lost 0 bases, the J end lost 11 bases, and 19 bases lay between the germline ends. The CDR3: CASSEAPTGILEAFF. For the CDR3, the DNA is TGTGCCAGCAGTGAAGCCCCAACCGGGATCTTGGAGGCTTTCTTT.

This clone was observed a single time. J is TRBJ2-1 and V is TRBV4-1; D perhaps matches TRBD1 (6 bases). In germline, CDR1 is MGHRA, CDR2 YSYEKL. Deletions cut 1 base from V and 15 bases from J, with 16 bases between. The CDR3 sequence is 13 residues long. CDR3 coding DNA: TGCGCCAGCAGCCAAGTTGGGGGCCCAGCCCCGTTCTTC. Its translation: CASSQVGGPAPFF.

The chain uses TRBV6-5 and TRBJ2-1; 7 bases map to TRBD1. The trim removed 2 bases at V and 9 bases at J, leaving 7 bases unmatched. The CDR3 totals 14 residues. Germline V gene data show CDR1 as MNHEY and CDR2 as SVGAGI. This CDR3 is CASSYSTGDSEQFF. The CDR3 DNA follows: TGTGCCAGCAGTTACAGTACAGGGGACAGTGAGCAGTTCTTC.

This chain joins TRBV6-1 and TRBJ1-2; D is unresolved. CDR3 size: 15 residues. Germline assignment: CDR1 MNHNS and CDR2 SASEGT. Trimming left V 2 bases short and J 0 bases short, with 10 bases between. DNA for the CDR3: TGTGCCAGCAGTGAATACTTGCTGACTAACTATGGCTACACCTTC. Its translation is CASSEYLLTNYGYTF.

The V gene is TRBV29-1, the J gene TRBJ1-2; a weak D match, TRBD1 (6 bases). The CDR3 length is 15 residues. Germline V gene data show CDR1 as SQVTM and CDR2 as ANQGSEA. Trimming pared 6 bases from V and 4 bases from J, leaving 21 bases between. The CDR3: CSVVYRDILSYGYTF. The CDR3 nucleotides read TGCAGCGTGGTCTATAGGGACATCCTAAGCTATGGCTACACCTTC.

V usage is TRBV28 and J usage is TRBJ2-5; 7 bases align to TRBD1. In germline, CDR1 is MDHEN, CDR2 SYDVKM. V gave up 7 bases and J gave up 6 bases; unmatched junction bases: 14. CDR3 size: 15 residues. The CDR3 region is CASTRASRGRKTQYF. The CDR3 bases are TGTGCCAGCACCAGAGCGAGTAGGGGGCGAAAGACCCAGTACTTC. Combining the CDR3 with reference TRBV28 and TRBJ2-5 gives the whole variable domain DVKVTQSSRYLVKRTGEKVFLECVQDMDHENMFWYRQDPGLGLRLIYFSYDVKMKEKGDIPEGYSVSREKKERFSLILESASTNQTSMYLCASTRASRGRKTQYFGPGTRLLVL.

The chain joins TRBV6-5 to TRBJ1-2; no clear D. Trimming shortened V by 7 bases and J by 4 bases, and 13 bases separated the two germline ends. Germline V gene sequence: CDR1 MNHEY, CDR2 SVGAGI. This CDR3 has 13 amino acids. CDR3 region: CASKIGYPYGYTF. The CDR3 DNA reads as TGTGCCAGCAAAATCGGGTACCCCTATGGCTACACCTTC.